Below, 13 T cell receptor beta chains from the same sample are listed, as sequenced in a study of blood T cells in healthy people across ages. It was with a sample-barcoded 5' primer and a J-beta primer mix that a second PCR of about 7 to 12 cycles was run. TCRdb redid the calling of the 5' RACE reads with MiXCR, one entry per CDR3 protein. The table has 1,800,000 or so distinct CDR3 sequences, about two fifths seen once. Sequenced: blood. These receptors all come from a human donor in good health.

This clonotype was counted a few times. The V and J genes are TRBV20-1 and TRBJ2-5; 12 bases match TRBD2. V lost 3 bases, J lost 5 bases, and 7 bases stayed unmatched. Germline V lookup: CDR1 DFQATT, CDR2 SNEGSKA (reference sequence). This CDR3 contains 15 residues. The CDR3 DNA sequence: TGCAGTGCTAGGCTCCCTAGCGGGGGGGTTGAGACCCAGTACTTC. Protein: CSARLPSGGVETQYF.

This chain joins TRBV4-2 and TRBJ2-2; a weak D match, TRBD2 (6 bases). Germline CDR1 is LGHNA and CDR2 is YNFKEQ. This CDR3 has 16 residues. Between the trimmed V and J ends, which lost 1 base and 3 bases, there was a span of 12 bases. CDR3 sequence (DNA): TGTGCCAGCAGCCAAGTAGGAGGGTTGTACACCGGGGAGCTGTTTTTT. It is translated as CASSQVGGLYTGELFF.

The rearrangement links TRBV27 to TRBJ2-7; TRBD1 might be the D (6 bases). The CDR3 is 15 residues long. Germline V gene sequence: CDR1 MNHEY, CDR2 SMNVEV (reference sequence). The germline V and J ends were trimmed by 1 base and 3 bases, with 13 bases remaining between them. This CDR3 reads CASSLFAGANYEQYF. CDR3 in DNA: TGTGCCAGCAGTTTATTTGCAGGGGCCAACTACGAGCAGTACTTC.

This clonotype was detected a few times. The chain is built from TRBV10-3 and TRBJ2-3; 8 nucleotides align to TRBD2. V was pared by 7 bases and J by 4 bases, with 7 bases of the junction left unmatched. Germline loops: CDR1 ENHRY, CDR2 SYGVKD. The CDR3 consists of 14 residues. CDR3 sequence (DNA): TGTGCCATCACTCCGGGACTAGTTGCAGATACGCAGTATTTT. Protein product: CAITPGLVADTQYF.

V gene TRBV7-9 combines with J gene TRBJ2-1; D is unresolved. V gave up 2 bases and J gave up 9 bases, with 23 bases separating them. The V gene's germline CDR1 is SEHNR and CDR2 FQNEAQ (reference sequence). The CDR3 is 17 amino acids. DNA for the CDR3: TGTGCCAGCAGCTTAATTAATCACAAGGGAACCCCTGGTGAGCAGTTCTTC. It is translated as CASSLINHKGTPGEQFF.

This clonotype has just one count. CDR3 loop: CASSLGSGGALAADTQYF. The CDR3 DNA sequence: TGTGCCAGCAGCTTAGGGAGCGGGGGGGCCCTTGCTGCAGATACGCAGTATTTT. The chain links TRBV7-2 to TRBJ2-3; TRBD2 aligns across 10 bases. The V segment lost 1 base and the J segment 4 bases; nucleotides outside the gene matches: 11. The CDR3 is 18 amino acids. Germline lookup yields CDR1 SGHTA and CDR2 FQGNSA. The complete variable domain, with remaining parts taken from reference TRBV7-2 and TRBJ2-3, reads GAGVSQSPSNKVTEKGKDVELRCDPISGHTALYWYRQSLGQGLEFLIYFQGNSAPDKSGLPSDRFSAERTGGSVSTLTIQRTQQEDSAVYLCASSLGSGGALAADTQYFGPGTRLTVL.

The V and J genes are TRBV7-2 and TRBJ2-4; 9 bases agree with TRBD1. The CDR3 runs to 14 residues. Trimming took 5 bases from V and 7 from J; bases not matched to a gene: 6. Looked up from germline, CDR1 is SGHTA and CDR2 is FQGNSA. CDR3 nucleotide sequence: TGTGCCAGCAGCCCGACAGGGGGGAAGAACATTCAGTACTTC. Translating it yields CASSPTGGKNIQYF.

This clonotype has more than one count but fewer than ten. The chain joins TRBV6-6 to TRBJ2-3, with 7 bases lining up with TRBD2. Germline trimming cut 6 bases from V and 5 bases from J; bases unmatched to any gene: 5. Germline assignment: CDR1 MNHNY and CDR2 SVGAGI (reference sequence). This CDR3 has 13 amino acids. The CDR3 protein is CASSVLARDTQYF. The CDR3 bases are TGTGCCAGCAGCGTACTAGCGAGAGATACGCAGTATTTT.

V is TRBV27 and J is TRBJ2-7, with D perhaps assigned TRBD1 or TRBD2 (5 bases each). The CDR3 spans 13 residues. V gave up 5 bases and J gave up 4 bases, with 12 bases separating them. Germline CDR1 MNHEY, CDR2 SMNVEV (reference sequence). CDR3 nucleotides: TGTGCCAGCAGTCCGTACAGGAGGTACGAGCAGTACTTC. Protein sequence: CASSPYRRYEQYF.

This clonotype appeared a few times. This rearrangement joins TRBV7-3 to TRBJ2-1; a possible D gene is TRBD2 (6 bases). Germline-derived CDR1 and CDR2 are SGHTA and FQGTGA. CDR3 length equals 16 residues. The ends were cut back, 7 bases at V and 2 bases at J, with 18 bases in the middle. CDR3: CASTPGGATPYNEQFF. The CDR3 DNA sequence: TGTGCCAGCACCCCCGGGGGAGCGACCCCCTACAATGAGCAGTTCTTC.

V is TRBV27 and J is TRBJ2-5; D call uncertain. Trimming cost V 10 bases and J 5 bases, with 17 bases left between them. Germline V lookup: CDR1 MNHEY, CDR2 SMNVEV (reference sequence). CDR3 size: 13 residues. This CDR3 is CATSDIGGETQYF. The CDR3 nucleotides read TGTGCCACCAGCGATATCGGTGGGGAGACCCAGTACTTC.

This clonotype was counted between two and nine times. The CDR3 here is CAIRENRLAANNEQFF. In nucleotides, the CDR3 is TGTGCCATAAGGGAAAACAGGCTAGCGGCAAACAATGAGCAGTTCTTC. The J gene is TRBJ2-1, the V gene TRBV2, with 7 bases aligning to TRBD2. Germline lookup yields CDR1 SNHLY and CDR2 FYNNEI. CDR3 size: 16 residues. The ends lost 10 bases at V and 5 bases at J; junction bases unmatched: 17.

The V call is TRBV6-2 or TRBV6-3, the J call TRBJ2-1; TRBD1 is a possible D gene (5 bases). V was trimmed by 8 bases and J by 13 bases, leaving 21 bases between them. CDR3 length equals 13 residues. CDR1 MNHEY and CDR2 SVGEGT come from the germline V gene. The CDR3 loop reads CASVVPGQETQFF. The CDR3 DNA reads as TGTGCCAGCGTCGTTCCAGGACAAGAGACCCAGTTCTTC.